The 8 T cell receptor beta chains in this list originate from one sample, sequenced in a study of response to subunit inactivated influenza vaccine. TCRdb redid the calling of the RT-PCR reads with MiXCR, one entry per CDR3 protein. The sample has about 540,000 distinct CDR3 sequences; around a quarter are singletons. Another study also made use of these data, one on T cells expressing NK-cell markers. That work states: TCR beta cDNA was generated via 5'RACE template switching incorporating UMIs.

Sequencing was performed on CD4+ T cells sorted from PBMCs, taken 12 days after vaccination. The receptors originated from a man between 50 and 59 years old who received an inactivated influenza vaccine.

The genes are TRBV20-1 and TRBJ2-1; TRBD2 aligns across 7 bases. Trimming took 5 bases from V and 3 from J; bases not matched to a gene: 7. Germline values: CDR1 DFQATT, CDR2 SNEGSKA (reference sequence). The CDR3 consists of 14 residues. The CDR3 loop reads CSALGLGLYNEQFF. The CDR3 DNA reads as TGCAGTGCTCTCGGACTAGGGCTCTACAATGAGCAGTTCTTC.

This clonotype was detected only a few times. The J gene is TRBJ2-1, the V gene TRBV12-3 or TRBV12-4, with D unclear. Trimming removed 6 bases at V and 5 bases at J, with 20 bases between. The length of the CDR3 is 16 residues. CDR3 protein: CASRPFRPATDNEQFF. The CDR3 DNA sequence: TGTGCCAGCAGACCCTTTAGGCCAGCGACGGACAATGAGCAGTTCTTC.

This clonotype was observed a few times. The V gene is TRBV7-9, the J gene TRBJ1-6; the D gene is possibly TRBD1 (6 bases). CDR3 length: 17 residues. Germline V gene sequence: CDR1 SEHNR, CDR2 FQNEAQ (reference sequence). The germline V and J ends were trimmed by 5 bases and 0 bases, with 14 bases remaining between them. This chain's CDR3 is CASSTGTTSSYNSPLHF. The CDR3 DNA reads TGTGCCAGCAGCACCGGGACAACTAGCTCCTATAATTCACCCCTCCACTTT. The full variable domain, rest sourced from reference TRBV7-9 and TRBJ1-6, is DTGVSQNPRHKITKRGQNVTFRCDPISEHNRLYWYRQTLGQGPEFLTYFQNEAQLEKSRLLSDRFSAERPKGSFSTLEIQRTEQGDSAMYLCASSTGTTSSYNSPLHFGNGTRLTVT.

The V call is TRBV20-1, the J call TRBJ2-1; 10 bases match TRBD1. The germline CDR1 and CDR2 sequences are DFQATT and SNEGSKA (reference sequence). V lost 1 base and J lost 8; bases outside the gene matches: 8. The CDR3 runs to 15 residues. CDR3 nucleotides: TGCAGTGCTAGAGCGCTGGACAGGGGGTTTGATGAGCAGTTCTTC. Translated: CSARALDRGFDEQFF.

This clonotype has just a few counts. This sequence joins TRBV30 and TRBJ1-2; 8 bases are shared with TRBD1. V gave up 0 bases and J gave up 4 bases; unmatched junction bases: 1. The CDR3 sequence is 13 residues long. CDR1 is GTSNPN, CDR2 SVGIG, per germline (reference sequence). CDR3 in amino acids: CAWSVGTGYGYTF. The CDR3 nucleotides read TGTGCCTGGAGTGTGGGGACAGGCTATGGCTACACCTTC.

The rearrangement links TRBV4-3 to TRBJ2-2; D not certain. This CDR3 contains 14 residues. Per the germline V gene, CDR1 is LGHNA and CDR2 is YSLEER. Trimming cost V 6 bases and J 2 bases, with 10 bases left between them. DNA for the CDR3: TGCGCCAGCAGACCTGGCCCAAACACCGGGGAGCTGTTTTTT. This gives the protein CASRPGPNTGELFF.

This clonotype was observed a few times. The V gene is TRBV20-1, the J gene TRBJ2-3; D unclear. The germline V gene has CDR1 DFQATT and CDR2 SNEGSKA (reference sequence). The CDR3 covers 13 residues. V shed 3 bases and J shed 2 bases, with 9 bases lying between them. CDR3 coding DNA: TGCAGTGCTAGTAGGGTCAACACAGATACGCAGTATTTT. This codes for CSASRVNTDTQYF.

This clonotype was recorded many times. The chain carries TRBV2 and TRBJ2-3, with D unclear. CDR1 and CDR2 from the germline V gene are SNHLY and FYNNEI. This CDR3 spans 13 amino acids. The V gene lost 5 bases and the J gene lost 2 bases, with 8 bases spanning the gap. The CDR3 DNA is TGTGCCAGCAGTACTGGGCTCACAGATACGCAGTATTTT. As protein: CASSTGLTDTQYF.